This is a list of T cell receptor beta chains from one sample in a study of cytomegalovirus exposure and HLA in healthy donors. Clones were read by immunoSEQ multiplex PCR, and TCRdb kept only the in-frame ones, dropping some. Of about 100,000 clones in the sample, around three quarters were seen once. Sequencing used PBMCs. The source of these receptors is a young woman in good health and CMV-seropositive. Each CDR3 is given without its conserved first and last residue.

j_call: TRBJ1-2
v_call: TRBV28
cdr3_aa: ASREGNYGYT

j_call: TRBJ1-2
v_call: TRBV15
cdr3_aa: ATSPRGGAGSGYT

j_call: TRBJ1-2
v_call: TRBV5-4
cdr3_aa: ASSFLSDGYT

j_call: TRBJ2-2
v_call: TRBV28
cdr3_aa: ASSPSGRRNTGELF

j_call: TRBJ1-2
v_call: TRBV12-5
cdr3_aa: ASGLVLGQGSNYGYT

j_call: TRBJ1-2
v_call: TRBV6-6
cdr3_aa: ASSYGQADGYT

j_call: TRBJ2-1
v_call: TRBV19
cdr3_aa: ASSLVSGEQF

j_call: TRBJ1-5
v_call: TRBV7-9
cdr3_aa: ASSLGNGGLNQPQH

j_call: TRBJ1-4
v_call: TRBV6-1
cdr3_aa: ASSEAETLEDEKLF

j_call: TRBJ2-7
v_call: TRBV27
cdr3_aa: ASSLGTAYEQY

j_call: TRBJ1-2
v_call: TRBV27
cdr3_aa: ASSSGAGYT

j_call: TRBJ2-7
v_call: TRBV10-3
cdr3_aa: AISEELGQPPNEQY

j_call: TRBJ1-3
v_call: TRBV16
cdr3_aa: ASRPTGGNTIY

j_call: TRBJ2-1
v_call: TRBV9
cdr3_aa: ASSGASLEQF

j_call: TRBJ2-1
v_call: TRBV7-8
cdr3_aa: ASSLLRSYNEQF

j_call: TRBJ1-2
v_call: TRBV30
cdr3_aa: AWTTSTATNYGYT

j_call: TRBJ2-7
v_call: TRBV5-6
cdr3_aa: ASSLGWSGNYEQY

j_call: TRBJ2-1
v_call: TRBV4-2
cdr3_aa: ASSQDTASGSSYNEQF

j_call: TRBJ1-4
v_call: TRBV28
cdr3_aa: ASSFPFGGGEKLF

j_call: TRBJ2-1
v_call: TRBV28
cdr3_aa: ASTPSGSGEQF

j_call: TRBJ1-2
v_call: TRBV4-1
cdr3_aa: ASSQDGGYGYT

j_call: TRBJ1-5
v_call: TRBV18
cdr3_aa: ASSPSGQGQPQH

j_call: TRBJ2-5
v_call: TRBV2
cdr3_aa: ASSPGTSGSQETQY

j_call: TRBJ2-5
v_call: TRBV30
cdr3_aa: ASSLSPGETQY

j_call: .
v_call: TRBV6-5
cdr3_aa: ASSYLPSGSHEQY

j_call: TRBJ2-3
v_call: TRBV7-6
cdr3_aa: ASSRDTDTQY

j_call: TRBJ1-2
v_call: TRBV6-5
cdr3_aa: ASSYRGAGEGYT

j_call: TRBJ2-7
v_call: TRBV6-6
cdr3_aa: ASSSHTYSSYEQY

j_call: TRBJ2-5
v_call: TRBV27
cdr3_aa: ASRSLAAQETQY

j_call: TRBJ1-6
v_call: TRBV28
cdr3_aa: ASRSGGRSSPLH

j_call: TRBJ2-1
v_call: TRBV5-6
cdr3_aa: ASRGLAGFNEQF

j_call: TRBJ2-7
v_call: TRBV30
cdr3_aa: AWSGLYEQY